This TCR beta chain was recorded in a study of blood T cell repertoires in COVID-19. Profiled with immunoSEQ multiplex PCR; TCRdb holds only in-frame clones, not every one. Of 200,000 to 250,000 clones in the sample, about 79% were seen once. The CDR3 extends over 15 amino acids. V trimming: 6 bases; J trimming: 2 bases; junction bases outside the gene matches: 10. Germline lookup yields CDR1 SQVTM and CDR2 ANQGSEA. V is TRBV29-1 and J is TRBJ2-5; 9 bases map to TRBD2. The clonotype originates from a woman aged 40 to 50 with acute COVID-19. Sequenced: PBMCs or T cells enriched from blood (not recorded which). CDR3 coding DNA: TGCAGCGTCCGTGGAGCGGGGGGACATCAAGAGACCCAGTACTTC. Protein product: CSVRGAGGHQETQYF.